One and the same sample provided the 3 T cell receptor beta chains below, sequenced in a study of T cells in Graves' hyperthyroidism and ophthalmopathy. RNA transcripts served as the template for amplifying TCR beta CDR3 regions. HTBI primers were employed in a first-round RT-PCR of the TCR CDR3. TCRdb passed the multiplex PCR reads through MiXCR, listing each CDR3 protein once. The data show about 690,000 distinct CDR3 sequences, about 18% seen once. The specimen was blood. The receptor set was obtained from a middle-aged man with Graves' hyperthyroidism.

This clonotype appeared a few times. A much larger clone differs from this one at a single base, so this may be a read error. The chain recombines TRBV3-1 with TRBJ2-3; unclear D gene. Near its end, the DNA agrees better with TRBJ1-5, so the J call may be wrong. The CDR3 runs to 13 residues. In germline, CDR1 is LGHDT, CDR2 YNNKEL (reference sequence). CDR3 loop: CASSQGSTDTQHF. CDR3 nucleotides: TGTGCCAGCAGCCAGGGTAGCACAGATACGCAGCATTTT.

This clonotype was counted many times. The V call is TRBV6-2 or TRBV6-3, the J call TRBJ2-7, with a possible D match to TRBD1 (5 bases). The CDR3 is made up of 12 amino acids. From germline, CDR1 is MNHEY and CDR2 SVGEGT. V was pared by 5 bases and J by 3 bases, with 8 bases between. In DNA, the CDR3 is TGTGCCAGCAGTAGCAGGGTCTACGAGCAGTACTTC. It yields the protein CASSSRVYEQYF.

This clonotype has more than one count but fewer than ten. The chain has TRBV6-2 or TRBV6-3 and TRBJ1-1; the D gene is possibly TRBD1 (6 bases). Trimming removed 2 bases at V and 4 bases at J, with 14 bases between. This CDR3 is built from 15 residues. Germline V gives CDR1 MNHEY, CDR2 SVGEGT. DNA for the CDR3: TGTGCCAGCAGTTACCTTACAGGGATGGGCACTGAAGCTTTCTTT. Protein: CASSYLTGMGTEAFF.